These 11 T cell receptor beta chains were all obtained from the same sample, sequenced in a study of blood T cell repertoires in COVID-19. The assay was immunoSEQ multiplex PCR, and TCRdb's table has in-frame clones only and misses some. This sample has about 200,000 clones, with 80% to 90% found just once. Sequencing was done on a sample of peripheral blood. These receptors were taken from a human donor with active or convalescent COVID-19. The donor label of this sample is uncertain.

The chain carries TRBV6-5 and TRBJ2-5; 10 nucleotides match TRBD2. V was pared by 7 bases and J by 6 bases, with 5 bases of the junction left unmatched. CDR3 length: 13 amino acids. Germline values: CDR1 MNHEY, CDR2 SVGAGI. The CDR3 DNA reads as TGTGCCAGCACCAGCGGGGGGGCACAGACCCAGTACTTC. It encodes CASTSGGAQTQYF.

The V call is TRBV10-2, the J call TRBJ2-3; 12 positions agree with TRBD2. The CDR3 runs 16 residues. V was clipped by 4 bases and J by 0 bases; unmatched bases: 2. Germline V gene lookup returns CDR1 WSHSY and CDR2 SAAADI. The CDR3 loop reads CASSGGLAGSTDTQYF. CDR3 DNA: TGCGCCAGCAGTGGGGGACTAGCGGGTAGCACAGATACGCAGTATTTT.

The rearrangement joins TRBV3-1 (or the pseudogene TRBV3-2) to TRBJ1-2; D is ambiguous. Trimming shortened V by 3 bases and J by 3 bases, and 5 bases separated the two germline ends. Germline assignment: CDR1 LGHDT and CDR2 YNNKEL (reference sequence). The CDR3 runs 12 residues. Written as DNA, the CDR3 is TGTGCCAGCAGCCAGATAGACTATGGCTACACCTTC. Its protein product is CASSQIDYGYTF.

The chain couples TRBV19 to TRBJ2-3; 9 bases are a match to TRBD1. The CDR3 contains 15 residues. Germline lookup yields CDR1 LNHDA and CDR2 SQIVND (reference sequence). V dropped 8 bases and J dropped 4; count of bases not matched to a gene: 10. Here the CDR3 DNA reads TGTGCCAGTTTCCAACCGGGACAGGGATCAGATACGCAGTATTTT. Its protein product is CASFQPGQGSDTQYF.

The J gene is TRBJ1-2, the V gene TRBV15; unclear D gene. The CDR3 loop spans 11 amino acids. Germline lookup yields CDR1 LNHNV and CDR2 YYDKDF (reference sequence). Trimming left V 1 base short and J 8 bases short, with 5 bases between. The CDR3 is CATSRGEGYTF. The CDR3 DNA is TGTGCCACCAGCAGAGGGGAGGGCTACACCTTC.

The chain combines TRBV3-1 (or the pseudogene TRBV3-2) with TRBJ1-1; D is unclear. Germline assignment: CDR1 LGHDT and CDR2 YNNKEL (reference sequence). CDR3 length equals 14 residues. The V and J ends lost 1 base and 10 bases respectively, with 16 bases between them. The CDR3 nucleotides are TGTGCCAGCAGCCAAGTACGGGGTGCGGCTATAGCTTTCTTT. It codes for CASSQVRGAAIAFF.

This chain links TRBV28 with TRBJ1-2; tentative D call: TRBD1 (6 bases). Germline V CDR1 and CDR2: MDHEN, SYDVKM. V was shortened by 6 bases and J by 2 bases, with 22 bases between the two germline ends. The CDR3 is made up of 17 amino acids. In DNA, the CDR3 is TGTGCCAGCAGCCCCGGCGGGGGGGCAGTAAAAAACTATGGCTACACCTTC. Its translation is CASSPGGGAVKNYGYTF.

As DNA, the CDR3 is TGTGCCAGCAGTGAGGGGGCGGTCCTGAACACTGAAGCTTTCTTT. As protein: CASSEGAVLNTEAFF. This chain connects TRBV25-1 to TRBJ1-1; weak D call: TRBD1 (6 bases). Trimming took 3 bases from V and 0 from J, leaving 11 bases between them. The germline gives CDR1 MGHDK, CDR2 SYGVNS. CDR3 length: 15 amino acids.

This chain joins TRBV4-1 and TRBJ1-4; 8 bases fit TRBD1. Trimming cost V 1 base and J 8 bases; bases outside gene matches: 9. The V gene's germline CDR1 is MGHRA and CDR2 YSYEKL. There are 16 residues in the CDR3. CDR3 coding DNA: TGCGCCAGCAGCCAAGCCCAGGGGGCGAGGCGAGAAAAACTGTTTTTT. The encoded protein is CASSQAQGARREKLFF.

The V gene is TRBV2, the J gene TRBJ2-1; D not resolved. Trimming removed 5 bases from V and 8 bases from J, with 10 bases in between. The CDR3 is 12 residues long. Germline CDR1 SNHLY, CDR2 FYNNEI. This CDR3 reads CASSQTIYEQFF. DNA of the CDR3: TGTGCCAGCAGTCAAACTATCTATGAGCAGTTCTTC.

The chain employs TRBV12-3 or TRBV12-4 and TRBJ1-2; D ambiguous. The V and J ends lost 4 bases and 2 bases respectively, with 5 bases between them. The CDR3 spans 12 residues. The CDR3 reads CASSSGNYGYTF. CDR3 nucleotide sequence: TGTGCCAGCAGTTCGGGGAACTATGGCTACACCTTC.